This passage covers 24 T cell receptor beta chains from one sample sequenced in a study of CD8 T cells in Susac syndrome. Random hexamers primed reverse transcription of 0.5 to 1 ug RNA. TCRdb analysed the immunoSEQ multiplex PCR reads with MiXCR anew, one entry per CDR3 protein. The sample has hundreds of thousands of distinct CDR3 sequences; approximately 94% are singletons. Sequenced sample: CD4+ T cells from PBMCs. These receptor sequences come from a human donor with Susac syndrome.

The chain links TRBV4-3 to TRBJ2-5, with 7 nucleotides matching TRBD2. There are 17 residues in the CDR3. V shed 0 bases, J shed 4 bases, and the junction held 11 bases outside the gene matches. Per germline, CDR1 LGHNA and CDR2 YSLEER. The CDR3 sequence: CASSQDGDRGVRETQYF. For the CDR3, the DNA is TGCGCCAGCAGCCAAGATGGGGATCGGGGGGTTCGAGAGACCCAGTACTTC.

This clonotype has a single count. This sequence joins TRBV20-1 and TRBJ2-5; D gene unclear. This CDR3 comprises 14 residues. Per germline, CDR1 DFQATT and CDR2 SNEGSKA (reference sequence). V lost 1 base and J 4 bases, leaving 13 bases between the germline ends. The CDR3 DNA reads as TGCAGTGCTAGAGGGACCGGGTCAGTAGAGACCCAGTACTTC. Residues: CSARGTGSVETQYF.

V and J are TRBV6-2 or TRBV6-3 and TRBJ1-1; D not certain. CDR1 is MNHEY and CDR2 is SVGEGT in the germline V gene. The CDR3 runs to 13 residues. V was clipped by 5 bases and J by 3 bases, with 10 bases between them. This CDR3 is CASSDSSYTEAFF. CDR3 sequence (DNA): TGTGCCAGCAGTGATTCTTCTTACACTGAAGCTTTCTTT.

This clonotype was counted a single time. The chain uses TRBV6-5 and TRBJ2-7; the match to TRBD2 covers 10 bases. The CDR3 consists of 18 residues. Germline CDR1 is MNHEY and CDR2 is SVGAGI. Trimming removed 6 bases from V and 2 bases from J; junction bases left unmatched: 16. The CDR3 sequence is CASSYGSSGGIIPYEQYF. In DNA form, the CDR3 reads TGTGCCAGCAGCTACGGGTCTAGCGGGGGTATTATCCCCTACGAGCAGTACTTC.

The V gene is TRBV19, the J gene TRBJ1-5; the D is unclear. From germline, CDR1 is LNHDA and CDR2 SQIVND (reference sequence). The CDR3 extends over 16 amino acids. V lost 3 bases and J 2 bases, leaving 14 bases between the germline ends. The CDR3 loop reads CASSIDQIHGNQPQHF. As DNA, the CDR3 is TGTGCCAGTAGTATCGATCAAATCCATGGCAATCAGCCCCAGCATTTT. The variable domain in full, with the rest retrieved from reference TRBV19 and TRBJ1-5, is DGGITQSPKYLFRKEGQNVTLSCEQNLNHDAMYWYRQDPGQGLRLIYYSQIVNDFQKGDIAEGYSVSREKKESFPLTVTSAQKNPTAFYLCASSIDQIHGNQPQHFGDGTRLSIL.

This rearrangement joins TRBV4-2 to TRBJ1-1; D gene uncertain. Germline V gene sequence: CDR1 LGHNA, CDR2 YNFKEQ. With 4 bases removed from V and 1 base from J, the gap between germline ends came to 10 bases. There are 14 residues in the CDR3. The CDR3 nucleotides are TGTGCCAGCAGCCTCTCCGAGGAGAACACTGAAGCTTTCTTT. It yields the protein CASSLSEENTEAFF.

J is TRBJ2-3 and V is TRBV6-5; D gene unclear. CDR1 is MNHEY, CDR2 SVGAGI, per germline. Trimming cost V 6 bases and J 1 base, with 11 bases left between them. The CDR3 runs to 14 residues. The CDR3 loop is CASRMTPGTDTQYF. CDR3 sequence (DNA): TGTGCCAGCAGAATGACCCCCGGCACAGATACGCAGTATTTT.

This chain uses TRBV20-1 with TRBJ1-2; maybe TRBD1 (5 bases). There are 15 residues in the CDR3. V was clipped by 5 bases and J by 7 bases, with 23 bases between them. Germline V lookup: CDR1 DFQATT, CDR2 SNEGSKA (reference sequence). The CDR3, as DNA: TGCAGTGCTTCCCCCCAGACAGCCATAACGGGTGGCTACACCTTC. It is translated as CSASPQTAITGGYTF.

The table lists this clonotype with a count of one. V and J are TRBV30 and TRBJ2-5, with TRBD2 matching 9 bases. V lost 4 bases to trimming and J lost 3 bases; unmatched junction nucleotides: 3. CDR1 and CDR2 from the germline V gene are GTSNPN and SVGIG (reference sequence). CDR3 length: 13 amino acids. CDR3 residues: CAWTSGAKETQYF. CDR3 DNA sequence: TGTGCCTGGACTAGCGGGGCTAAAGAGACCCAGTACTTC.

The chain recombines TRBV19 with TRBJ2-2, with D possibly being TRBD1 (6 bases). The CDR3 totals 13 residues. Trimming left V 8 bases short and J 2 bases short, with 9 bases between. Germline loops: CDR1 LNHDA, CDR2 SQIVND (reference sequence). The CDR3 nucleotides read TGTGCCAGTGGACAGACCAACACCGGGGAGCTGTTTTTT. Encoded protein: CASGQTNTGELFF.

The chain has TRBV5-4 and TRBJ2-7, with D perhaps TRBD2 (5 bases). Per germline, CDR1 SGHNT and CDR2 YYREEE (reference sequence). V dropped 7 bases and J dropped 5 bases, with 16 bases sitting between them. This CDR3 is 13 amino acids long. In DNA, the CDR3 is TGTGCCAGCTCTCCCCGGGGTACCCACGAGCAGTACTTC. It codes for CASSPRGTHEQYF.

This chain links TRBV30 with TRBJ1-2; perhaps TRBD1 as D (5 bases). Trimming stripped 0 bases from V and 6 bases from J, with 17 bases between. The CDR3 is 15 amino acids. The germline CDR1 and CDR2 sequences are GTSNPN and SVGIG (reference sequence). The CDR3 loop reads CAWSVRARVFHGYTF. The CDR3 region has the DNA TGTGCCTGGAGTGTACGCGCCAGGGTATTTCATGGCTACACCTTC.

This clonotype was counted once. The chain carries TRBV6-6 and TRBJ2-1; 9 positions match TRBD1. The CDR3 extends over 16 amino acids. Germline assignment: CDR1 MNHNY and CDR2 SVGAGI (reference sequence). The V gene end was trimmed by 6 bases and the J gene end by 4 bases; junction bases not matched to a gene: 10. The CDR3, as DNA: TGTGCCAGCAGGGGTAACAGGGGGCGTTCGTACAATGAGCAGTTCTTC. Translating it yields CASRGNRGRSYNEQFF.

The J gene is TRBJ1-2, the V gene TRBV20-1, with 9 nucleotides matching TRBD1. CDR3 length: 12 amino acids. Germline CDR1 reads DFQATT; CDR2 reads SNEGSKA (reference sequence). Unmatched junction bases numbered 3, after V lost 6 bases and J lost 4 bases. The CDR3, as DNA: TGCAGTGCGAGGGACAGGGCCTATGGCTACACCTTC. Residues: CSARDRAYGYTF.

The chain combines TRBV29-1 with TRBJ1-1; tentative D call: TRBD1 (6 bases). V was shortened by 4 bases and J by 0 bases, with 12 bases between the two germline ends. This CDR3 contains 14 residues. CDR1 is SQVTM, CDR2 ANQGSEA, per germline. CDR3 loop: CSVASGVMNTEAFF. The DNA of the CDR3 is TGCAGCGTTGCCTCAGGGGTCATGAACACTGAAGCTTTCTTT.

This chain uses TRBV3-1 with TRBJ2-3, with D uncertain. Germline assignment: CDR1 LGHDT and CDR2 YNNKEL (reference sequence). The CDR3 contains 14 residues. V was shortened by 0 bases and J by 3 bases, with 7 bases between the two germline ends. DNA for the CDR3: TGTGCCAGCAGCCAAGAGTATCCTACAGATACGCAGTATTTT. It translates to CASSQEYPTDTQYF.

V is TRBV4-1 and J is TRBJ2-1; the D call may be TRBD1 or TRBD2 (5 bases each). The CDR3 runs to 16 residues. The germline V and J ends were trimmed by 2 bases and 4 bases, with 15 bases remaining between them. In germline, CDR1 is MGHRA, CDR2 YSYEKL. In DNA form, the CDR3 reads TGCGCCAGCAGCCAACCCAGGGAGACAAAATACAATGAGCAGTTCTTC. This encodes CASSQPRETKYNEQFF.

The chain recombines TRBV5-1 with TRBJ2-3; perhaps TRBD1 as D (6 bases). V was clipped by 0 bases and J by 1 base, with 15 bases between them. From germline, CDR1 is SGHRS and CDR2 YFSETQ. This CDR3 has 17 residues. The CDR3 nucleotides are TGCGCCAGCAGCTTGGTTGCGACAGGCCGGGGCACAGATACGCAGTATTTT. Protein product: CASSLVATGRGTDTQYF.

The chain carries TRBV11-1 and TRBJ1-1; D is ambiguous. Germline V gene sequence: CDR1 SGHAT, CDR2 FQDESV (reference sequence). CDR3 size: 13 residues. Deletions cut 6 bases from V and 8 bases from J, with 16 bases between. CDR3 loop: CASSQVVGREAFF. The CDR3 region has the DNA TGTGCCAGCAGTCAGGTCGTGGGCCGAGAAGCTTTCTTT.

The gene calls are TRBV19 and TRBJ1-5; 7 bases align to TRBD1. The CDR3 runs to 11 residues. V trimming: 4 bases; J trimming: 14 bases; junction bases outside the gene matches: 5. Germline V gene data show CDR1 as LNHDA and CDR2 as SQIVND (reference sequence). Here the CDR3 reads CASSKPGTEHF. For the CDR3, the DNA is TGTGCCAGTAGTAAACCCGGGACAGAGCATTTT. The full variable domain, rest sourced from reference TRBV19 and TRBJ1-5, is DGGITQSPKYLFRKEGQNVTLSCEQNLNHDAMYWYRQDPGQGLRLIYYSQIVNDFQKGDIAEGYSVSREKKESFPLTVTSAQKNPTAFYLCASSKPGTEHFGDGTRLSIL.

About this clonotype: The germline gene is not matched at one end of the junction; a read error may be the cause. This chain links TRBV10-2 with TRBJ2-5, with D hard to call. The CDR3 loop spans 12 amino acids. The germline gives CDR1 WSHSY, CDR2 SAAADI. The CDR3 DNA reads TGCGCCAGCAGGGAGTACCAAGAGACCCAGTACTTC. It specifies CASREYQETQYF.

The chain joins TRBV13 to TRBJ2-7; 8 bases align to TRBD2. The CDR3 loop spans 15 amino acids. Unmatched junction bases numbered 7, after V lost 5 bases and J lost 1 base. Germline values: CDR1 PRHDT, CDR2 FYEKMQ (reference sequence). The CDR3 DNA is TGTGCCAGCAGCCACCGGGGGGGCCTTTCCTACGAGCAGTACTTC. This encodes CASSHRGGLSYEQYF.

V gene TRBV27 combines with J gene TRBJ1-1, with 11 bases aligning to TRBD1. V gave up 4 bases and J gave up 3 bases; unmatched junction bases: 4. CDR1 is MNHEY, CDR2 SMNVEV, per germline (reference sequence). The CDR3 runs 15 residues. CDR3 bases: TGTGCCAGCAGTTCCCTGGGACAGGGGGACACTGAAGCTTTCTTT. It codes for CASSSLGQGDTEAFF.

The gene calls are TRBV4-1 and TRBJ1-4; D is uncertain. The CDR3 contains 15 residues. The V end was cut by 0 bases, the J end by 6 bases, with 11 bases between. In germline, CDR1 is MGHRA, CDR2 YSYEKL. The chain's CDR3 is CASSQDPGEDEKLFF. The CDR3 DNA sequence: TGCGCCAGCAGCCAAGATCCCGGGGAGGATGAAAAACTGTTTTTT.